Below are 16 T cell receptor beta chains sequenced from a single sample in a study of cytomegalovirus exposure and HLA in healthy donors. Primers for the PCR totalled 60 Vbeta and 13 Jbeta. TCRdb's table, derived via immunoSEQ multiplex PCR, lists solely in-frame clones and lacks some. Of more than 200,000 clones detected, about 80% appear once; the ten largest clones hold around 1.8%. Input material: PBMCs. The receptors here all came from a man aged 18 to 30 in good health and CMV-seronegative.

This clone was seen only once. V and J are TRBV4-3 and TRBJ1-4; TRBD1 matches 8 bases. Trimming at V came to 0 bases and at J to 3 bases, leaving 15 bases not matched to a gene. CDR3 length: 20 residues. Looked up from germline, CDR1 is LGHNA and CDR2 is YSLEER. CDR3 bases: TGCGCCAGCAGCCAAGACAAGGGGACAGGCCGGTTTTTTTCTAATGAAAAACTGTTTTTT. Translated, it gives CASSQDKGTGRFFSNEKLFF.

The CDR3 nucleotides read TGTGCAAGTCGCTTAGATTATCAGGGGGCGGACTATGGCTACACCTTC. Amino acid sequence: CASRLDYQGADYGYTF. This chain joins TRBV12-2 and TRBJ1-2; the D call in the table, TRBD1, was not verified against the DNA. TRBV12-2 is given as a pseudogene. This CDR3 region has 16 residues.

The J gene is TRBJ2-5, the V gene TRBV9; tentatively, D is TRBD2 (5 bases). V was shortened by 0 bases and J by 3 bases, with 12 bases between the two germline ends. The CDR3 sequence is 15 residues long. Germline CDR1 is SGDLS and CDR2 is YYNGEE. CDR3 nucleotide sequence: TGTGCCAGCAGCGTAGCGGTGGAGGATAAAGAGACCCAGTACTTC. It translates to CASSVAVEDKETQYF.

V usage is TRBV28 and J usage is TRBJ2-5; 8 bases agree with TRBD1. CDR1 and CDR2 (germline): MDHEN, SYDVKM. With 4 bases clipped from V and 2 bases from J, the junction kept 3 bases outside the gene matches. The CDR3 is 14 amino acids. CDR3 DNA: TGTGCCAGCAGTTGGCAGGGGGCTCAAGAGACCCAGTACTTC. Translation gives CASSWQGAQETQYF. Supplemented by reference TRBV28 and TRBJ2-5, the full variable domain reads DVKVTQSSRYLVKRTGEKVFLECVQDMDHENMFWYRQDPGLGLRLIYFSYDVKMKEKGDIPEGYSVSREKKERFSLILESASTNQTSMYLCASSWQGAQETQYFGPGTRLLVL.

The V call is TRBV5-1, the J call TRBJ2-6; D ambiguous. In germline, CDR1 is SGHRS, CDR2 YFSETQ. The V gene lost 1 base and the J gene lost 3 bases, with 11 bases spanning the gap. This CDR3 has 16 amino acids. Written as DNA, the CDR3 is TGCGCCAGCAGCTTGAGAGGTTTGGGTGGGGCCAACGTCCTGACTTTC. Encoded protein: CASSLRGLGGANVLTF.

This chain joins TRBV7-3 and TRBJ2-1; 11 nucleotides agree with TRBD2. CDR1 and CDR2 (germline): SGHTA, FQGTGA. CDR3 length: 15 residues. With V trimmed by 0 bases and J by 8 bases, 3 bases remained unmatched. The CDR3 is CASSLTTSGADEQFF. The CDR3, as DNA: TGTGCCAGCAGCTTAACGACTAGCGGGGCAGATGAGCAGTTCTTC.

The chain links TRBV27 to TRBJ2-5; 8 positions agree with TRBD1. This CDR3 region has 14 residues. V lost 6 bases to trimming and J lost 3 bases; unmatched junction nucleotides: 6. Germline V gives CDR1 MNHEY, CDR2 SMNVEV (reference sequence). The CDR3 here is CASSRLTGEETQYF. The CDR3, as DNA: TGTGCCAGCAGCCGCTTGACAGGGGAAGAGACCCAGTACTTC.

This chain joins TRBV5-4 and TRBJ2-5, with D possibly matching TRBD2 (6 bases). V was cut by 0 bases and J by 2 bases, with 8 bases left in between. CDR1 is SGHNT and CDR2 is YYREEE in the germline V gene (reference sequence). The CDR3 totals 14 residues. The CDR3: CASSLAAGQETQYF. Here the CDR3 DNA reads TGTGCCAGCAGCTTGGCAGCGGGTCAAGAGACCCAGTACTTC.

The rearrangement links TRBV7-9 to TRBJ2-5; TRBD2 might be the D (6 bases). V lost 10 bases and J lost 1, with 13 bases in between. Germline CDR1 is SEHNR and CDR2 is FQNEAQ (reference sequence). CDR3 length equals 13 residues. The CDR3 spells CATLYSGQETQYF. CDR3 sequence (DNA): TGTGCCACCCTTTATAGCGGCCAAGAGACCCAGTACTTC.

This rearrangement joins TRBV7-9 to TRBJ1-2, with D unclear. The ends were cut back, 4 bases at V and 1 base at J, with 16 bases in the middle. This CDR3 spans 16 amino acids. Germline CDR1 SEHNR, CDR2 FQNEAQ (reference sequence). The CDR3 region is CASSSSGSGNNYGYTF. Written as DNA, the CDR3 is TGTGCCAGCAGCTCCTCAGGATCCGGAAATAACTATGGCTACACCTTC. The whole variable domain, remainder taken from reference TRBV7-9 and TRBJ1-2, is DTGVSQNPRHKITKRGQNVTFRCDPISEHNRLYWYRQTLGQGPEFLTYFQNEAQLEKSRLLSDRFSAERPKGSFSTLEIQRTEQGDSAMYLCASSSSGSGNNYGYTFGSGTRLTVV.

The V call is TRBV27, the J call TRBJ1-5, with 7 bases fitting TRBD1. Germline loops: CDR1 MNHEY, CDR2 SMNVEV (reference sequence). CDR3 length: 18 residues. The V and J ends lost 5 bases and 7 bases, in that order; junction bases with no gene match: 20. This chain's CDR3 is CASSTSLGDSFSYQPQHF. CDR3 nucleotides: TGTGCCAGCAGTACCTCCCTTGGGGACAGTTTTTCTTACCAGCCCCAGCATTTT.

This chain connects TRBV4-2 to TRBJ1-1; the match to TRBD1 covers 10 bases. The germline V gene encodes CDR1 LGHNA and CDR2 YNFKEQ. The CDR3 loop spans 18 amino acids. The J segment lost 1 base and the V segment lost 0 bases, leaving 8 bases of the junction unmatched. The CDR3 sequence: CASSQDRDRGRGNTEAFF. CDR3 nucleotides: TGTGCCAGCAGCCAAGATCGAGACAGGGGGCGGGGGAACACTGAAGCTTTCTTT.

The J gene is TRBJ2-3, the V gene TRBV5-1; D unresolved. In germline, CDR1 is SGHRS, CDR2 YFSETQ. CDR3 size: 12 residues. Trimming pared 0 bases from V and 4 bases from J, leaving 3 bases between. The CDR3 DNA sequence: TGCGCCAGCAGCTTGGACTCAGATACGCAGTATTTT. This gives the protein CASSLDSDTQYF.

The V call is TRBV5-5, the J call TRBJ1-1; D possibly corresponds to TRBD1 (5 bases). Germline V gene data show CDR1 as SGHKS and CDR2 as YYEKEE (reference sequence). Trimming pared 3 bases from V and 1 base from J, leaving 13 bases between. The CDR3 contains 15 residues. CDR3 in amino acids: CASSSVFQGNTEAFF. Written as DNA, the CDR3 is TGTGCCAGCAGCTCCGTATTTCAGGGGAACACTGAAGCTTTCTTT.

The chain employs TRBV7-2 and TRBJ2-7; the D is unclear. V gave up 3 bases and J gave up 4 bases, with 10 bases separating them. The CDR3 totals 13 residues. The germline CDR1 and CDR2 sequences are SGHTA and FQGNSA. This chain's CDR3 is CASSFGLSYEQYF. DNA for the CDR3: TGTGCCAGCAGCTTCGGGTTATCGTACGAGCAGTACTTC.

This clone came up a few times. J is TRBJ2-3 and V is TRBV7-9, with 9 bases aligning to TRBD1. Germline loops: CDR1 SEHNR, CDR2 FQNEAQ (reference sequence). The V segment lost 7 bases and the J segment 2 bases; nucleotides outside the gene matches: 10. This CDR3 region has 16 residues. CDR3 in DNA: TGTGCCAGCAATATCCGGGACAGGGATAACACAGATACGCAGTATTTT. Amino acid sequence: CASNIRDRDNTDTQYF.